These T cell receptor beta chains were read from a single sample in a study of blood T cell repertoires in COVID-19. Assay used: immunoSEQ multiplex PCR; TCRdb lists only in-frame clones, some missing. Of more than 95,000 clones listed, 75% to 90% are singletons. Source material: peripheral blood. These receptors all stem from a man aged 50 to 59 with acute or convalescent COVID-19. The CDR3 runs from the conserved cysteine through the conserved F or W. Each record gives: clone size, V gene, D gene, J gene, CDR3 protein, CDR3 DNA. A D gene is named only where the DNA matches it firmly. Clone size is not always given. Where it is, it says once, few, many or a class for expanded clones.

clone size: NA; V gene: TRBV9; D gene: NA; J gene: TRBJ2-1; CDR3 protein: CASSVHDGGNEQFF; CDR3 DNA: TGTGCCAGCAGCGTGCATGACGGGGGTAATGAGCAGTTCTTC
clone size: NA; V gene: TRBV15; D gene: TRBD1; J gene: TRBJ2-5; CDR3 protein: CATSGGTGGETQYF; CDR3 DNA: TGTGCCACCAGCGGAGGGACAGGGGGAGAGACCCAGTACTTC
clone size: NA; V gene: TRBV13; D gene: NA; J gene: TRBJ2-5; CDR3 protein: CASRQTGTQETQYF; CDR3 DNA: TGTGCCAGCAGACAAACGGGAACCCAAGAGACCCAGTACTTC
clone size: NA; V gene: TRBV29-1; D gene: NA; J gene: TRBJ2-7; CDR3 protein: CSVGKGHTDEQYF; CDR3 DNA: TGCAGCGTTGGGAAGGGACATACCGACGAGCAGTACTTC
clone size: NA; V gene: TRBV25-1; D gene: NA; J gene: TRBJ1-2; CDR3 protein: CASSEPGRGYGYTF; CDR3 DNA: TGTGCCAGCAGTGAACCGGGCAGGGGATATGGCTACACCTTC
clone size: NA; V gene: TRBV7-9; D gene: NA; J gene: TRBJ1-1; CDR3 protein: CASRRPRTEAFF; CDR3 DNA: TGTGCCAGCAGACGCCCGCGGACTGAAGCTTTCTTT
clone size: NA; V gene: TRBV7-8; D gene: NA; J gene: TRBJ1-6; CDR3 protein: CASSLAPGARRGSPLHF; CDR3 DNA: TGTGCCAGCAGCTTAGCGCCAGGGGCCAGAAGGGGTTCACCCCTCCACTTT
clone size: once; V gene: TRBV19; D gene: TRBD1; J gene: TRBJ2-3; CDR3 protein: CASRTGGAGASGRDTQYF; CDR3 DNA: TGTGCCAGCCGGACAGGGGGCGCAGGGGCTAGTGGCAGGGATACGCAGTATTTT
clone size: NA; V gene: TRBV5-6; D gene: TRBD2; J gene: TRBJ2-1; CDR3 protein: CASSRNSREGNEQFF; CDR3 DNA: TGTGCCAGCAGCCGGAACTCCCGGGAGGGCAATGAGCAGTTCTTC
clone size: NA; V gene: TRBV7-9; D gene: NA; J gene: TRBJ2-4; CDR3 protein: CASSLTEAKNIQYF; CDR3 DNA: TGTGCCAGCAGCTTGACAGAAGCCAAAAACATTCAGTACTTC
clone size: NA; V gene: TRBV6-2/TRBV6-3; D gene: NA; J gene: TRBJ2-7; CDR3 protein: CASSYRAYEQYF; CDR3 DNA: TGTGCCAGCAGTTACCGTGCCTACGAGCAGTACTTC
clone size: NA; V gene: TRBV11-2; D gene: TRBD1; J gene: TRBJ2-7; CDR3 protein: CASSLAGTGEKQYF; CDR3 DNA: TGTGCCAGCAGCTTGGCTGGGACAGGGGAGAAGCAGTACTTC
clone size: NA; V gene: TRBV6-5; D gene: TRBD1; J gene: TRBJ1-1; CDR3 protein: CASSYSDRGSSEAFF; CDR3 DNA: TGTGCCAGCAGTTATTCGGACAGGGGTTCATCTGAAGCTTTCTTT
clone size: NA; V gene: TRBV7-8; D gene: NA; J gene: TRBJ1-6; CDR3 protein: CASSRGGNSPLHF; CDR3 DNA: TGTGCCAGCAGCCGGGGAGGAAATTCACCCCTCCACTTT
clone size: NA; V gene: TRBV5-1; D gene: TRBD1; J gene: TRBJ1-1; CDR3 protein: CASSLGAMIGRGRTATEAFF; CDR3 DNA: TGCGCCAGCAGCTTGGGTGCCATGATCGGCAGGGGGCGAACGGCCACTGAAGCTTTCTTT
clone size: NA; V gene: TRBV4-1; D gene: NA; J gene: TRBJ2-2; CDR3 protein: CASSQVPFGELFF; CDR3 DNA: TGCGCCAGCAGCCAAGTTCCTTTCGGGGAGCTGTTTTTT
clone size: NA; V gene: TRBV25-1; D gene: TRBD2; J gene: TRBJ2-2; CDR3 protein: CASSESIGLAVDGELFF; CDR3 DNA: TGTGCCAGCAGTGAATCTATCGGACTAGCGGTGGACGGGGAGCTGTTTTTT
clone size: few; V gene: TRBV4-1; D gene: TRBD1; J gene: TRBJ2-2; CDR3 protein: CASREGQGKNTGELFF; CDR3 DNA: TGCGCCAGCAGAGAGGGACAGGGGAAGAACACCGGGGAGCTGTTTTTT
clone size: NA; V gene: TRBV13; D gene: NA; J gene: TRBJ1-4; CDR3 protein: CASSLRGENEKLFF; CDR3 DNA: TGTGCCAGCAGCTTACGGGGGGAGAATGAAAAACTGTTTTTT
clone size: NA; V gene: TRBV3-1/TRBV3-2; D gene: TRBD1; J gene: TRBJ2-5; CDR3 protein: CASSQEETGDHLPLLQETQYF; CDR3 DNA: TGTGCCAGCAGCCAAGAAGAAACAGGGGACCATCTACCCCTCCTCCAAGAGACCCAGTACTTC
clone size: NA; V gene: TRBV5-1; D gene: TRBD1; J gene: TRBJ1-1; CDR3 protein: CASSSGQANTEAFF; CDR3 DNA: TGCGCCAGCAGCTCGGGACAGGCAAACACTGAAGCTTTCTTT
clone size: NA; V gene: TRBV5-4; D gene: TRBD1; J gene: TRBJ2-1; CDR3 protein: CASSPRQGVTGNEQFF; CDR3 DNA: TGTGCCAGCAGCCCCAGACAGGGAGTGACGGGGAATGAGCAGTTCTTC
clone size: NA; V gene: TRBV7-2; D gene: NA; J gene: TRBJ2-5; CDR3 protein: CASSLGTQDYFVETQYF; CDR3 DNA: TGTGCCAGCAGCTTAGGGACACAGGACTATTTTGTAGAGACCCAGTACTTC
clone size: NA; V gene: TRBV7-6; D gene: NA; J gene: TRBJ1-5; CDR3 protein: CASSLSSSQPQHF; CDR3 DNA: TGTGCCAGCAGCTTATCCAGTAGCCAGCCCCAGCATTTT
clone size: NA; V gene: TRBV28; D gene: TRBD1; J gene: TRBJ1-5; CDR3 protein: CASSLPLQGTSNQPQHF; CDR3 DNA: TGTGCCAGCAGTTTACCGCTACAGGGGACTAGCAATCAGCCCCAGCATTTT
clone size: NA; V gene: TRBV10-3; D gene: TRBD2; J gene: TRBJ2-6; CDR3 protein: CAIRLTAGGANVLTF; CDR3 DNA: TGTGCCATCAGGTTGACAGCGGGAGGGGCCAACGTCCTGACTTTC
clone size: NA; V gene: TRBV5-6; D gene: TRBD1; J gene: TRBJ2-1; CDR3 protein: CASSQFRGPYEQFF; CDR3 DNA: TGTGCCAGCAGCCAATTCAGGGGGCCCTATGAGCAGTTCTTC
clone size: NA; V gene: TRBV25-1; D gene: NA; J gene: TRBJ1-2; CDR3 protein: CASHRDGGYTF; CDR3 DNA: TGTGCCAGTCACAGGGACGGTGGCTACACCTTC
clone size: NA; V gene: TRBV5-1; D gene: TRBD2; J gene: TRBJ2-1; CDR3 protein: CASSLDPGLGYNEQFF; CDR3 DNA: TGCGCCAGCAGCTTGGACCCAGGACTAGGGTACAATGAGCAGTTCTTC
clone size: NA; V gene: TRBV5-4; D gene: TRBD2; J gene: TRBJ2-1; CDR3 protein: CASSPPGLAGGVSYNEQFF; CDR3 DNA: TGTGCCAGCAGCCCACCGGGACTAGCGGGAGGGGTGTCCTACAATGAGCAGTTCTTC
clone size: NA; V gene: TRBV5-5; D gene: NA; J gene: TRBJ2-1; CDR3 protein: CASSLPLVGGVDEQFF; CDR3 DNA: TGTGCCAGCAGCTTGCCACTAGTGGGGGGTGTAGATGAGCAGTTCTTC
clone size: NA; V gene: TRBV11-2; D gene: TRBD2; J gene: TRBJ2-3; CDR3 protein: CASSFGLAGRTSTDTQYF; CDR3 DNA: TGTGCCAGCAGCTTCGGACTAGCGGGAAGAACTAGCACAGATACGCAGTATTTT
clone size: once; V gene: TRBV2; D gene: NA; J gene: TRBJ1-3; CDR3 protein: CASSPQPGNTIYF; CDR3 DNA: TGTGCCAGCAGCCCACAGCCGGGAAACACCATATATTTT
clone size: NA; V gene: TRBV5-5; D gene: TRBD2; J gene: TRBJ2-2; CDR3 protein: CASTKGLAGGTGELFF; CDR3 DNA: TGTGCCAGCACCAAGGGACTAGCGGGAGGAACCGGGGAGCTGTTTTTT
clone size: few; V gene: TRBV29-1; D gene: TRBD1; J gene: TRBJ2-1; CDR3 protein: CSSTGTGGIYNEQFF; CDR3 DNA: TGCAGCTCGACGGGGACAGGGGGAATTTACAATGAGCAGTTCTTC
clone size: NA; V gene: TRBV5-1; D gene: TRBD2; J gene: TRBJ2-5; CDR3 protein: CASSLTGLAEETQYF; CDR3 DNA: TGCGCCAGCAGCTTGACAGGACTAGCGGAAGAGACCCAGTACTTC
clone size: NA; V gene: TRBV15; D gene: TRBD2; J gene: TRBJ2-5; CDR3 protein: CATSRDLLREKETQYF; CDR3 DNA: TGTGCCACCAGCAGAGATCTGCTGCGGGAGAAAGAGACCCAGTACTTC
clone size: NA; V gene: TRBV28; D gene: NA; J gene: TRBJ1-1; CDR3 protein: CASSLSSNTEAFF; CDR3 DNA: TGTGCCAGCAGTTTATCCTCGAACACTGAAGCTTTCTTT
clone size: NA; V gene: TRBV19; D gene: TRBD2; J gene: TRBJ2-1; CDR3 protein: CATNPREGSYNEQFF; CDR3 DNA: TGTGCCACCAACCCTCGGGAGGGGAGCTACAATGAGCAGTTCTTC
clone size: NA; V gene: TRBV10-3; D gene: TRBD1; J gene: TRBJ1-4; CDR3 protein: CAISGTGAANEKLFF; CDR3 DNA: TGTGCCATCAGTGGGACAGGGGCTGCTAATGAAAAACTGTTTTTT
clone size: NA; V gene: TRBV11-2; D gene: NA; J gene: TRBJ2-3; CDR3 protein: CASSLDRRRPYF; CDR3 DNA: TGTGCCAGCAGCTTAGATCGGAGACGCCCCTATTTT
clone size: NA; V gene: TRBV11-2; D gene: NA; J gene: TRBJ2-7; CDR3 protein: CASSLDGTGKAEQYF; CDR3 DNA: TGTGCCAGCAGCTTAGATGGAACGGGAAAGGCCGAGCAGTACTTC
clone size: once; V gene: TRBV11-2; D gene: NA; J gene: TRBJ2-7; CDR3 protein: CASTVGPGGYEQYF; CDR3 DNA: TGTGCCAGCACCGTCGGCCCGGGTGGCTACGAGCAGTACTTC
clone size: NA; V gene: TRBV19; D gene: TRBD1; J gene: TRBJ1-3; CDR3 protein: CASSSTGSENTIYF; CDR3 DNA: TGTGCCAGTAGTTCGACAGGGTCGGAAAACACCATATATTTT
clone size: NA; V gene: TRBV5-4; D gene: TRBD1; J gene: TRBJ2-3; CDR3 protein: CASSLAQGDTDTQYF; CDR3 DNA: TGTGCCAGCAGCTTGGCGCAGGGGGACACAGATACGCAGTATTTT
clone size: few; V gene: TRBV27; D gene: TRBD1; J gene: TRBJ1-2; CDR3 protein: CASSRAGQDYGYTF; CDR3 DNA: TGTGCCAGCAGTAGAGCCGGACAGGACTATGGCTACACCTTC
clone size: NA; V gene: TRBV6-5; D gene: NA; J gene: TRBJ2-7; CDR3 protein: CASSPLYEQYF; CDR3 DNA: TGTGCCAGCAGTCCTCTCTACGAGCAGTACTTC
clone size: NA; V gene: TRBV5-1; D gene: TRBD1; J gene: TRBJ2-1; CDR3 protein: CASSLTGGANNEQFF; CDR3 DNA: TGCGCCAGCAGCTTAACAGGGGGCGCGAACAATGAGCAGTTCTTC
clone size: NA; V gene: TRBV6-6; D gene: NA; J gene: TRBJ2-7; CDR3 protein: CASKAPSGEQYF; CDR3 DNA: TGTGCCAGTAAAGCCCCCTCGGGGGAGCAGTACTTC
clone size: once; V gene: TRBV15; D gene: NA; J gene: TRBJ2-4; CDR3 protein: CATRLEGNIQYF; CDR3 DNA: TGTGCCACCAGGTTGGAGGGCAACATTCAGTACTTC